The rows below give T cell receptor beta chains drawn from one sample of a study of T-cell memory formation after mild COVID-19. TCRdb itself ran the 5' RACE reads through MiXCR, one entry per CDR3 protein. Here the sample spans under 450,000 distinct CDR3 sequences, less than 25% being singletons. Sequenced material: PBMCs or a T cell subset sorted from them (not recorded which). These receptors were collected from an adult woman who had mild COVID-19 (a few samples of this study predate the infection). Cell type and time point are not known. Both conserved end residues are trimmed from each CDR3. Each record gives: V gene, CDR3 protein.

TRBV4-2 ASSQGAIGQGDRSTEAF
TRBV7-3 ASSLTGTKNEQF
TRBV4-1 ASSQDQVHSPLH
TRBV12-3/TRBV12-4 ASSLAGSASTDTQY
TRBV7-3 ASSLTMNTEAF
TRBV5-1 ASSWGLVSGGIDEQY
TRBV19 ASSSRRARGTDTQY
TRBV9 ASSVTSGGAYNEQF
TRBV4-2 ASSWTEEREGETQY
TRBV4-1 ASSQGQGSGQPQH
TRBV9 ASSVGEVGLGGYT
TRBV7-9 ASSLARGKGDIQY
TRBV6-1 ASKGGAGPGTDTQY
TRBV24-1 ATSKKGPYQETQY
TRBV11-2 ASSKQGNPQETQY
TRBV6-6 ASSYWATQGLGEQY
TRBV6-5 ASSSMRSTDTQY
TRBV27 ASSLLDRSQTQY
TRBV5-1 ASSEGDRVKDEQF
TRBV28 ASTVPDGRAFEQF
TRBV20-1 SAKETSVTYEQY
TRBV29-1 SVSSGRAVTGELF
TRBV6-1 ASSETQDSQPQH
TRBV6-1 ASRYGDQPQH
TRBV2 ASSGRFNQPQH
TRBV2 ASSNLAGDYNEQF
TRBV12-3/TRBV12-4 ASSFGDGSTDTQY
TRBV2 ASGADRGSYNEQF
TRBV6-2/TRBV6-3 ASSEDFTEAF
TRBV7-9 ASSLQGGNYGYT
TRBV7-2 ASSLNPRTSGRAGGTDTQY
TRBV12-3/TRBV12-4 ASSLSKKYEQY
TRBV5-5 ASSVGLRNEQF
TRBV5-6 ASSFGTQAEGYT
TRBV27 ASRRNKGQGSLNTEAF
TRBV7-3 ASSPKGLAGVSNTGELF